This T cell receptor (beta chain) was sequenced during a study of T cell repertoires and HLA-DP antigens. Study-wide background: Transduced HeLa cells presented HLA-DP to CD4+ T cells.

Germline V gene data show CDR1 as GTSNPN and CDR2 as SVGIG (reference sequence). This CDR3 contains 11 residues. The germline V and J ends were trimmed by 4 bases and 6 bases, with 8 bases remaining between them. A remark on this clone: The target antigen is unknown.

Primers targeted 54 TRBV and 13 TRBJ segments. Assay used: immunoSEQ multiplex PCR; TCRdb lists only in-frame clones, some missing. Of about 89,000 clones listed, roughly nine tenths were seen once; the top ten hold less than 2%. The sequenced sample consisted of CD4+ T cells from PBMCs. This sequence was found in a man in his fifties or sixties in good health and CMV-seronegative. V usage is TRBV30 and J usage is TRBJ2-3; either TRBD1 or TRBD2 may supply D (6 bases each). In DNA, the CDR3 is TGTGCCTGGATAGGGGGGGATACGCAGTATTTT. Amino acids: CAWIGGDTQYF.